This is a list of T cell receptor beta chains from one sample in a study of blood T cell repertoires in COVID-19. Sequenced by immunoSEQ multiplex PCR; TCRdb stores in-frame clones only, minus some. The table includes 130,000 to 150,000 clones, 89% detected once. Sequencing input: peripheral blood. These receptor sequences come from a human donor in a cohort sampled during active COVID-19. Both conserved end residues are part of each CDR3. Each record gives: V gene, J gene, D gene, clone size, CDR3 DNA, CDR3 protein. D genes are given only for firm matches. Expanded clones get a size class; other rows say once, few or many, or leave the size out.

TRBV18	TRBJ1-4	.	.	TGTGCCAGCTCACCAATGGGGGGAGCAACTAATGAAAAACTGTTTTTT	CASSPMGGATNEKLFF
TRBV5-1	TRBJ2-5	.	.	TGCGCCAGCAGCTTGGGCCGGAGGGACCCACAAGAGACCCAGTACTTC	CASSLGRRDPQETQYF
TRBV4-3	TRBJ2-3	TRBD2	.	TGCGCCAGCAGCCAAGGCCTAGCGGGGGGCACAGATACGCAGTATTTT	CASSQGLAGGTDTQYF
TRBV5-4	TRBJ1-3	TRBD1	.	TGTGCCAGCAGCGTACGACAGGGCTTCTCTGGAAACACCATATATTTT	CASSVRQGFSGNTIYF
TRBV7-2	TRBJ1-5	TRBD1	.	TGTGCCAGCAGCGTACAGGGGGCAGGAAGCAATCAGCCCCAGCATTTT	CASSVQGAGSNQPQHF
TRBV19	TRBJ2-5	.	.	TGTGCCAGTAGTATTGCTAGCGCCTTCCTGGGGACCCAGTACTTC	CASSIASAFLGTQYF
TRBV4-3	TRBJ1-5	.	.	TGCGCCAGCAGCCAAGATCACGGGGCAGGGGGCAATCAGCCCCAGCATTTT	CASSQDHGAGGNQPQHF
TRBV10-1	TRBJ1-5	.	.	TGCGCCAGCAGTAATGGGAGGGCGGATCAGCCCCAGCATTTT	CASSNGRADQPQHF
TRBV20-1	TRBJ1-1	.	.	TGCAGTGCTAGTTTAACTGAAGCTTTCTTT	CSASLTEAFF
TRBV7-9	TRBJ1-1	.	once	TGTGCCAGCACCGAGGGAGGAGGGGACACTGAAGCTTTCTTT	CASTEGGGDTEAFF
TRBV7-2	TRBJ1-2	.	.	TGTGCCAGCAGCCCCGAGGCGGGACGGGTTAATGGCTACACCTTC	CASSPEAGRVNGYTF
TRBV7-2	TRBJ2-7	.	.	TGTGCCAGCAGCAGCAGGGCAGGCGCCTACGAGCAGTACTTC	CASSSRAGAYEQYF
TRBV6-5	TRBJ2-1	TRBD2	.	TGTGCCAGCAGTTACAGTAGCGGGGGCTACAATGAGCAGTTCTTC	CASSYSSGGYNEQFF
TRBV4-2	TRBJ1-2	.	.	TGTGCCAGCAGCAGCTCGCGGGGCGACTATGGCTACACCTTC	CASSSSRGDYGYTF
TRBV9	TRBJ2-2	.	.	TGTGCCAGCAGCGTGGGTCGGGAGAACACCGGGGAGCTGTTTTTT	CASSVGRENTGELFF
TRBV7-2	TRBJ2-3	TRBD2	.	TGTGCCAGCAGCTCGCGGGGGGGGGCCACAGATACGCAGTATTTT	CASSSRGGATDTQYF